This is a list of T cell receptor beta chains from one sample in a study of blood T cell repertoires in COVID-19. Here immunoSEQ multiplex PCR was the method, and the copy in TCRdb shows in-frame clones only, minus some. The profile shows some 450,000 clones, around 88% of them singletons. The sequencing input was peripheral blood. The receptors were gathered from a woman aged 50 to 60 with COVID-19, enrolled during active disease. The CDR3 runs from the conserved cysteine through the conserved F or W. A D gene is named only where the DNA matches it firmly. Expanded clones are given a class, and other clones once, few, many or no size at all.

J: TRBJ1-1
V: TRBV14
D: TRBD1
size: .
DNA: TGTGCCAGCAGCCAAGGGACAGGGGGCGCGGTCACTGAAGCTTTCTTT
CDR3: CASSQGTGGAVTEAFF

J: TRBJ2-7
V: TRBV4-1
D: .
size: .
DNA: TGCGCCAGCAGCCAAGGGCAGGCCTACGAGCAGTACTTC
CDR3: CASSQGQAYEQYF

J: TRBJ2-1
V: TRBV3-1/TRBV3-2
D: TRBD1
size: .
DNA: TGTGCCAGCAGCCAAAGGGACAGGGGAGCTGAGCAGTTCTTC
CDR3: CASSQRDRGAEQFF

J: TRBJ1-2
V: TRBV3-1/TRBV3-2
D: .
size: .
DNA: TGTGCCAGCAGCCAAGGGCCATATGGCTACACCTTC
CDR3: CASSQGPYGYTF

J: TRBJ2-7
V: TRBV5-4
D: .
size: .
DNA: TGTGCCAGCAGCTTAGGCGGGGGCGACTCCTACGAGCAGTACTTC
CDR3: CASSLGGGDSYEQYF

J: TRBJ2-7
V: TRBV27
D: TRBD1
size: .
DNA: TGTGCCAGCAGTTTGGGCGACAGGGACGAGCAGTACTTC
CDR3: CASSLGDRDEQYF

J: TRBJ2-1
V: TRBV6-5
D: TRBD1
size: .
DNA: TGTGCCAGCAGTTCGACAGGGATCAGAGAGCAGTTCTTC
CDR3: CASSSTGIREQFF

J: TRBJ2-1
V: TRBV5-1
D: .
size: .
DNA: TGCGCCAGCAGTTCAAATACAGGGTCAAATGAGCAGTTCTTC
CDR3: CASSSNTGSNEQFF

J: TRBJ1-2
V: TRBV5-6
D: .
size: .
DNA: TGTGCCAGCAGCCCGGGGACTGATAACTATGGCTACACCTTC
CDR3: CASSPGTDNYGYTF

J: TRBJ2-1
V: TRBV9
D: TRBD2
size: .
DNA: TGTGCCAGCAGCGGCGGACCGGGACTAGCGAATGAGCAGTTCTTC
CDR3: CASSGGPGLANEQFF

J: TRBJ2-5
V: TRBV9
D: TRBD2
size: .
DNA: TGTGCCAGCAGCGTAGAGCCTAGCGGGGGGTATGAGACCCAGTACTTC
CDR3: CASSVEPSGGYETQYF

J: TRBJ1-2
V: TRBV5-1
D: .
size: .
DNA: TGCGCCAGCAGCCCGCTGGGGAGGGCGATGGGTGGCTACACCTTC
CDR3: CASSPLGRAMGGYTF

J: TRBJ2-7
V: TRBV7-2
D: TRBD1
size: .
DNA: TGTGCCAGCAGCTCCCGACAGGGCCTTTACTTC
CDR3: CASSSRQGLYF

J: TRBJ2-7
V: TRBV3-1/TRBV3-2
D: TRBD2
size: .
DNA: TGTGCCAGCAGCCATATCCCGGGCCGTACTAGCGGGGTGACCTCCTACGAGCAGTACTTC
CDR3: CASSHIPGRTSGVTSYEQYF

J: TRBJ2-3
V: TRBV2
D: TRBD2
size: .
DNA: TGTGCCACCACAAGCCTTGCGGGGGGGATAACAGATACGCAGTATTTT
CDR3: CATTSLAGGITDTQYF

J: TRBJ2-3
V: TRBV7-3
D: .
size: .
DNA: TGTGCCAGCAGCCCAAACCTACGGGATACGCAGTATTTT
CDR3: CASSPNLRDTQYF

J: TRBJ1-4
V: TRBV7-9
D: TRBD1
size: .
DNA: TGTGCCAGCAGCTTTTCAGGGGGGAATGAAAAACTGTTTTTT
CDR3: CASSFSGGNEKLFF

J: TRBJ1-2
V: TRBV27
D: .
size: .
DNA: TGTGCCAGCAGAGAGGGGGAATCAAACTATGGCTACACCTTC
CDR3: CASREGESNYGYTF

J: TRBJ2-3
V: TRBV7-2
D: TRBD1
size: .
DNA: TGTGCCAGCAGCTTAGTGGGGACAGGGGCCACAGATACGCAGTATTTT
CDR3: CASSLVGTGATDTQYF

J: TRBJ2-2
V: TRBV6-5
D: TRBD1
size: .
DNA: TGTGCCAGCAGCCAGGGGGTAAACACCGGGGAGCTGTTTTTT
CDR3: CASSQGVNTGELFF

J: TRBJ2-3
V: TRBV5-1
D: .
size: few
DNA: TGCGCCAGCAGCTTGGTACTACTCACAGATACGCAGTATTTT
CDR3: CASSLVLLTDTQYF

J: TRBJ1-4
V: TRBV19
D: .
size: few
DNA: TGTGCCAGTAGTACCGCAGTTACAACTAATGAAAAACTGTTTTTT
CDR3: CASSTAVTTNEKLFF

J: TRBJ1-2
V: TRBV10-2
D: .
size: .
DNA: TGCGCCAGCAGTGAAGAGGGAAACTATGGCTACACCTTC
CDR3: CASSEEGNYGYTF

J: TRBJ1-3
V: TRBV2
D: TRBD1
size: .
DNA: TGTGCCAGCCCACGGACAGGGGACTCTGGAAACACCATATATTTT
CDR3: CASPRTGDSGNTIYF

J: TRBJ1-1
V: TRBV11-2
D: TRBD1
size: .
DNA: TGTGCCAGCAGCTGGACAGGGGGGAACACTGAAGCTTTCTTT
CDR3: CASSWTGGNTEAFF

J: TRBJ1-1
V: TRBV24-1
D: .
size: .
DNA: TGTGCCACCAGTGGGGGGGGGAGGGAGACTGAAGCTTTCTTT
CDR3: CATSGGGRETEAFF

J: TRBJ1-2
V: TRBV5-1
D: .
size: .
DNA: TGCGCCAGCAGCACCCAACAGTCAACGGCACGGGGCTACACCTTC
CDR3: CASSTQQSTARGYTF

J: TRBJ1-1
V: TRBV11-3
D: .
size: .
DNA: TGTGCCAGCAGCCCTGGACCAGGGGAGGAAGCTTTCTTT
CDR3: CASSPGPGEEAFF

J: TRBJ2-7
V: TRBV5-1
D: .
size: .
DNA: TGCGCCAGCAGGGGGGGAAGGGGCGGCTCCTACGAGCAGTACTTC
CDR3: CASRGGRGGSYEQYF

J: TRBJ1-5
V: TRBV27
D: .
size: few
DNA: TGTGCCAGCAGTTTGCAGATCAATCAGCCCCAGCATTTT
CDR3: CASSLQINQPQHF

J: TRBJ1-1
V: TRBV5-4
D: .
size: .
DNA: TGTGCCAGCAGCCCGAGGGGGGGGGCGGACACTGAAGCTTTCTTT
CDR3: CASSPRGGADTEAFF

J: TRBJ1-1
V: TRBV16
D: .
size: .
DNA: TGTGCCAGCAGCCAATCCTGGGCAGGCCTTGAAGCTTTCTTT
CDR3: CASSQSWAGLEAFF

J: TRBJ1-1
V: TRBV2
D: .
size: .
DNA: TGTGCCACCCTTCCCACGGGTCGGGGTGGCACTGAAGCTTTCTTT
CDR3: CATLPTGRGGTEAFF

J: TRBJ1-1
V: TRBV7-9
D: TRBD1
size: .
DNA: TGTGCCAGCACCCCCAGGGGGGAAGGGAGTGAAGCTTTCTTT
CDR3: CASTPRGEGSEAFF

J: TRBJ1-1
V: TRBV27
D: .
size: .
DNA: TGTGCCAGCAGTTCCCGACCCACGCCGAGGGTGAACACTGAAGCTTTCTTT
CDR3: CASSSRPTPRVNTEAFF